This record looks at one TCR beta chain sequence and its context. Its antigen is currently not known. No base quality values were provided; no much bigger clone lies one nucleotide off. Library preparation employed the immunoSEQ multiplex PCR assay. Adaptive Biotechnologies handled the TCRB amplification, library preparation, sequencing and preliminary bioinformatics at Survey level resolution. For TCRB sequencing, genomic DNA from sorted cTfh populations was amplified by multiplex PCR. As for how the authors treated the data: Clonality was calculated in R as 1 minus normalized Shannon entropy, and the Gini index was calculated with the R package ineq. Overlap score was the summed counts of shared sequences divided by total counts of all sequences in both compared samples. Shared-clonotype significance used Fisher's exact test assuming a theoretical repertoire of 10^7 TCRB sequences. TCRdb re-hosts the immuneACCESS table, in-frame sequences only. Its copies lack some clones; in the studies checked, an unresolved V gene accounts for under half of them, and the cause for the rest is not known. Clone size and the V and J calls come from that table; the DNA yielded D and trimming. Across this sample there are about 9,400 clones, with roughly 80% seen only once. The top ten clonotypes cover approximately 1.5% of the sample.

Trimming costs V 3 bases and J 8 bases, and their ends lie 16 bases apart. Looking up the germline V gene (reference sequence) yields CDR1 LNHDA and CDR2 SQIVND. Counted from cysteine to phenylalanine, this CDR3 has 14 amino acids. Of the read, only the CDR3 DNA is kept; its 42 bases are in frame from base 1. The data stem from a study of follicular helper T cells after annual influenza vaccination (TCRdb year 2017). Study-level background: Blood was collected on days 0, 7 and 28 after each seasonal influenza vaccination. One week after vaccination, a second recruited cohort of about a dozen subjects (Table S1) displayed a similar ICOS+CD38+ cTfh response. Multi-year samples were available from six subjects, with four subjects covering two vaccination seasons and two subjects covering three seasons. To study recall of cTfh clones, some subjects were followed through successive annual vaccinations in the 2013-2014, 2014-2015 and 2015-2016 seasons. The 2015 samples were processed right after collection, while the 2013-2014 samples were cryopreserved. Beyond this particular receptor, the publication reports: Successive annual vaccinations recalled a recurring oligoclonal ICOS+CD38+ cTfh response that included tetramer and AIM influenza-specific clonotypes. ICOS+CD38+ cTfh clonality correlated with the frequency of that population, and its change correlated with the change in circulating plasmablast frequency. Productive TCRB sequences were recovered from only about 9-23% of analyzed cells, so rare clonotypes could not be sampled. Day 7 ICOS+CD38+ clones were most often found later in ICOS-CD38- cTfh, suggesting that subset may serve as a memory reservoir.

According to the study, the label for this sample's time point signals: 2015-2016 season, pre-vaccination. TCRB sequencing was used to follow sorted CD4 subsets from the blood of adults before and after they were given the seasonal inactivated influenza vaccine (Fluvarix). To be eligible, subjects had to live in the community and must not have received influenza vaccine in the previous 6 months. Subjects were excluded for influenza vaccine contraindications, substance abuse, HIV/AIDS, active malignancy, immunomodulatory medication, or active illness such as respiratory infection. Per time point, between about 40 and 110 mL of blood was sampled. Circulating Tfh were defined as non-naive CD4+CXCR5+PD-1+ cells and sorted into ICOS+CD38+ and ICOS-CD38- fractions. Either Ficoll-Paque PLUS or SepMate separation was used to isolate PBMC. Before DNA extraction, cell subsets were sorted from PBMC on a BD FACS Aria.

The chain joins TRBV19 to TRBJ1-2; the D segment cannot be called with confidence. This TCR derives from an adult who received the influenza vaccine. The source material was CXCR5+ CD38- circulating T follicular helper cells from blood, sampled on the day of influenza vaccination. In the paper's terms, the cell subset or site label means: circulating Tfh, non-naive CD4+CXCR5+PD-1+ (ICOS+CD38+ or ICOS-CD38-). The CDR3 reads as follows: CASSILTSGAGYTF. The nucleotide sequence is given as TGTGCCAGTAGTATCCTGACGTCCGGAGCGGGCTACACCTTC.